Shown below are 15 T cell receptor beta chains from a single sample sequenced in a study of cytomegalovirus exposure and HLA in healthy donors. The PCR was carried out with 60 Vbeta primers and 13 Jbeta primers. Produced via immunoSEQ multiplex PCR; TCRdb's table is partial and in-frame only. This sample lists more than 100,000 clones; its ten largest clones have about 1.4%. The sequenced sample was PBMCs. The receptor source for this set is a middle-aged woman in good health and CMV-seronegative.

The chain employs TRBV10-3 and TRBJ2-7, with a tentative D call TRBD2 (6 bases). V lost 2 bases, J lost 4 bases, and 15 bases lay in between. The germline V gene encodes CDR1 ENHRY and CDR2 SYGVKD. The CDR3 contains 15 residues. This chain's CDR3 is CAISENNGGSYEQYV. The CDR3 region has the DNA TGTGCCATCAGTGAGAATAACGGAGGGAGTTACGAGCAGTACGTC.

The chain couples TRBV9 to TRBJ1-5; 7 bases line up with TRBD1. The CDR3 runs to 15 residues. The germline gives CDR1 SGDLS, CDR2 YYNGEE. The V gene end was trimmed by 4 bases and the J gene end by 0 bases; junction bases not matched to a gene: 4. The CDR3 nucleotides read TGTGCCAGCAGCCCGACAGGGAATAGCAATCAGCCCCAGCATTTT. Translated, it gives CASSPTGNSNQPQHF.

CDR3 sequence (DNA): TGTGCCAGCAGTGAAGTCCGGAATTCACCCCTCCACTTT. Translation gives CASSEVRNSPLHF. The genes are TRBV6-1 and TRBJ1-6; no clear D gene. The CDR3 is 13 residues long. The V end lost 1 base, the J end lost 7 bases, and 5 bases lay between the germline ends. Per germline, CDR1 MNHNS and CDR2 SASEGT.

The chain uses TRBV11-1 and TRBJ1-1, with D perhaps TRBD1 (5 bases). CDR3 length: 14 amino acids. V was shortened by 5 bases and J by 0 bases, with 10 bases between the two germline ends. Germline V gene data show CDR1 as SGHAT and CDR2 as FQDESV (reference sequence). The CDR3 loop reads CASSLYRMNTEAFF. The CDR3 coding sequence is TGTGCCAGCAGCCTCTACAGGATGAACACTGAAGCTTTCTTT.

The chain has TRBV6-6 and TRBJ1-1, with 8 positions matching TRBD1. Losses at the gene ends were 5 bases for V and 5 bases for J; bases not matched to a gene: 10. Germline CDR1 and CDR2: MNHNY and SVGAGI (reference sequence). This CDR3 comprises 15 residues. The CDR3 coding sequence is TGTGCCAGCAGTAAGAACAGGGGGGGGTTGACTGAAGCTTTCTTT. It codes for CASSKNRGGLTEAFF.

J is TRBJ2-3 and V is TRBV18; weak D call: TRBD2 (5 bases). Germline V gives CDR1 KGHSH, CDR2 LQKENI. The V gene lost 3 bases and the J gene lost 6 bases, with 16 bases spanning the gap. The CDR3 has 15 residues. CDR3 residues: CASSPLLDEGDTQYF. For the CDR3, the DNA is TGTGCCAGCTCACCTTTGCTGGACGAGGGTGATACGCAGTATTTT.

This chain joins TRBV4-3 and TRBJ1-3, with a possible D match to TRBD1 (5 bases). This CDR3 comprises 16 residues. V was pared by 2 bases and J by 1 base, with 12 bases between. Germline-derived CDR1 and CDR2 are LGHNA and YSLEER. CDR3 sequence reads: CASSQFERGSGNTIYF. CDR3 coding DNA: TGCGCCAGCAGCCAATTCGAAAGGGGATCTGGAAACACCATATATTTT.

J is TRBJ1-2 and V is TRBV5-6; 10 nucleotides match TRBD1. The CDR3 spans 13 residues. Germline CDR1 SGHDT, CDR2 YYEEEE. Trimming removed 6 bases from V and 4 bases from J; junction bases left unmatched: 3. The CDR3 bases are TGTGCCAGCATCCGGGACAGGGGCTATGGCTACACCTTC. Translation: CASIRDRGYGYTF.

The rearrangement uses TRBV6-1 and TRBJ2-2, with D possibly TRBD2 on 5 matching bases. The CDR3 totals 14 residues. V was pared by 1 base and J by 5 bases, with 8 bases between. The germline CDR1 and CDR2 sequences are MNHNS and SASEGT. CDR3 sequence: CASSEVRRTGELFF. The CDR3 DNA reads as TGTGCCAGCAGTGAAGTCCGGAGGACCGGGGAGCTGTTTTTT.

The genes are TRBV25-1 and TRBJ1-1, with D possibly matching TRBD1 (6 bases). Germline V gene data show CDR1 as MGHDK and CDR2 as SYGVNS. The CDR3 has 16 amino acids. Trimming pared 7 bases from V and 6 bases from J, leaving 24 bases between. CDR3 loop: CASIGNTGSNWAEAFF. DNA of the CDR3: TGTGCCAGCATCGGAAATACAGGGAGTAATTGGGCTGAAGCTTTCTTT.

This sequence joins TRBV6-1 and TRBJ1-5; a possible D gene is TRBD1 (5 bases). Germline CDR1 reads MNHNS; CDR2 reads SASEGT. Trimming took off 4 bases at V and 3 bases at J, with 16 bases between the two ends. There are 16 residues in the CDR3. The CDR3 region is CASSASTARTNQPQHF. CDR3 nucleotide sequence: TGTGCCAGCAGTGCTTCGACAGCGAGAACCAATCAGCCCCAGCATTTT.

The rearrangement joins TRBV5-6 to TRBJ2-7, with 8 bases lining up with TRBD2. The CDR3 length is 15 residues. V lost 3 bases and J lost 3; bases outside the gene matches: 8. Germline CDR1 is SGHDT and CDR2 is YYEEEE. CDR3: CASSSLGGVLYEQYV. The DNA of the CDR3 is TGTGCCAGCAGCTCTCTCGGGGGGGTCCTCTACGAGCAGTACGTC.

J is TRBJ2-1 and V is TRBV6-1; 9 positions match TRBD1. Per the germline V gene, CDR1 is MNHNS and CDR2 is SASEGT. This CDR3 has 15 amino acids. V was clipped by 6 bases and J by 7 bases; unmatched bases: 10. CDR3 loop: CASSPLGQGYNEQFF. The CDR3 DNA reads TGTGCCAGCAGCCCCTTGGGACAGGGTTATAATGAGCAGTTCTTC.

J is TRBJ1-1 and V is TRBV7-8; 7 bases map to TRBD1. The ends lost 1 base at V and 4 bases at J; junction bases unmatched: 3. The CDR3 has 14 amino acids. The germline V gene encodes CDR1 SGHVS and CDR2 FQNEAQ. CDR3 sequence (DNA): TGTGCCAGCAGCTTAGACAGGGGTACCACTGAAGCTTTCTTT. This encodes CASSLDRGTTEAFF.

This chain uses TRBV7-6 with TRBJ1-2, with TRBD1 matching over 10 bases. The CDR3 sequence is 15 residues long. The V gene's germline CDR1 is SGHVS and CDR2 FNYEAQ. V was pared by 4 bases and J by 5 bases, with 7 bases of the junction left unmatched. The CDR3 nucleotides read TGTGCCAGCAGCTCCACCGGGACAGGGGTTTATGGCTACACCTTC. Its protein product is CASSSTGTGVYGYTF.